This TCR beta chain came from a study of vaccination effects on CD4 cells after COVID-19 (dated by TCRdb to 2021 to 2024). Background on the whole study: Post-vaccine samples across the study were collected a median of 72 days after the second dose, with a range of 14 to 241. The study compared SARS-CoV-2 spike-specific CD4+ TCR repertoires before and after mRNA vaccination in COVID-19 convalescent patients and infection-naive vaccine recipients. Altogether, nine to ten COVID-19 convalescent patients and a handful of SARS-CoV-2-naive healthy vaccine recipients made up the full study. The Oncomine TCR Beta short-read assay on an Illumina iSeq 100 was used to sequence cultures from other donors in the study. Overall study results and their limits: In healthy vaccine recipients, vaccine-induced clones were almost all SARS-CoV-2 mono-reactive, with only 1 of 255 cross-reactive with common cold coronaviruses. Limitations of the study were the small number of convalescent patients and the absence of early post-infection timepoints. Clones induced by infection and clones induced by vaccination both contracted markedly at late timepoints after vaccination, which fits with T cell responses waning over time.

To identify antigen-specific CD4+ T cell clonotypes by their expansion, the ViraFEST assay first stimulated PBMC with viral peptide pools and then applied TCR sequencing. After around eleven days of culture, CD4+ T cells were isolated with the EasySep CD4+ T cell isolation kit. Each participant received two doses of an mRNA SARS-CoV-2 vaccine, either BNT162b2 or mRNA-1273. None of the healthy vaccine recipients had a prior SARS-CoV-2 infection, which was confirmed by nucleocapsid antibody tests that came back negative both before and after vaccination. Approximately 2.1 million PBMC per well were cultured in IMDM with around 5% human AB serum, 9 to 10 IU/ml IL-2 and gentamicin, plus 10 ug/ml peptides. On days 3 and 7, half of the culture medium was replaced with fresh IL-2-containing medium. Each peptide stimulation condition was cultured in triplicate wells unless otherwise noted. PBMC were separated from whole blood using Ficoll-Paque Plus gradient centrifugation and were then either cryopreserved at -140C or used fresh. The overlapping peptide pools covered the spike proteins of SARS-CoV-2 as well as those of the common cold coronaviruses HCoV-NL63, HCoV-OC43 and HCoV-229E. The QIAamp micro DNA kit was used to extract genomic DNA from the cultured CD4+ T cells.

Library creation used the immunoSEQ multiplex PCR assay. DNA from the cultured and isolated CD4+ T cells underwent TCR beta CDR3 sequencing. The authors' analysis ran thus. Non-productive TCR sequences were discarded, and reads were trimmed to the CDR3 region, with only CDR3s of 7 or more amino acids retained. Antigen-specific clonotypes were identified using the MANAFEST web app by comparison of expansion in peptide wells against reference cultures. For clones to be considered positive, expansion at FDR<0.05 versus reference and all other wells, an odds ratio above 5, and a frequency above 0.1% in two replicate wells were required. A clonotype was called cross-reactive if it was significantly expanded both in SARS-CoV-2 spike wells and in at least one common cold coronavirus spike condition. CDR3 similarity was assessed by Levenshtein distance using the stringdist R package, and unrooted trees were constructed with ape in R 3.6.1. TCRdb limited this immuneACCESS table to in-frame rearrangements with V and J called. A share of clones is missing; checked studies link under half to unresolved V genes, and the rest is unexplained. D and trimming were read from the DNA, whereas the V and J calls and clone size are those reported in that table. The sample includes tens of thousands of clones, with roughly 82% observed a single time. The ten top clones hold less than 1.6% of the sample.

Spanning cysteine to phenylalanine, the CDR3 consists of 13 amino acids. CDR3 DNA is the only sequence kept; it has 39 bases, read in frame from the first base. V gives up 3 bases and J gives up 6 bases, and the segment between their germline ends measures 11 bases. CDR1 and CDR2 (SGDLS, YYNGEE) derive from the germline V gene. Worth noting for this clone: Its antigen remains undetermined. It has no much larger one-base neighbor in the sample; base qualities were not kept.

The sample was CD4+ T cells from PBMCs cultured with HCoV-NL63 spike peptides, taken after COVID-19 vaccination. Reading the label with the study, this specimen's cell subset or site is: HCoV-NL63 spike overlapping peptide pool stimulation. The V gene is TRBV9 and the J gene is TRBJ2-3; possibly the D gene is TRBD2, per 5 matching bases. The TCR originated in a human donor who received a COVID-19 vaccine. Some clones in this sample may be carry-over from other donors' samples. This receptor has the CDR3 CASSEAPGDTQYF. The sequenced DNA is TGTGCCAGCAGCGAGGCCCCGGGGGATACGCAGTATTTT.